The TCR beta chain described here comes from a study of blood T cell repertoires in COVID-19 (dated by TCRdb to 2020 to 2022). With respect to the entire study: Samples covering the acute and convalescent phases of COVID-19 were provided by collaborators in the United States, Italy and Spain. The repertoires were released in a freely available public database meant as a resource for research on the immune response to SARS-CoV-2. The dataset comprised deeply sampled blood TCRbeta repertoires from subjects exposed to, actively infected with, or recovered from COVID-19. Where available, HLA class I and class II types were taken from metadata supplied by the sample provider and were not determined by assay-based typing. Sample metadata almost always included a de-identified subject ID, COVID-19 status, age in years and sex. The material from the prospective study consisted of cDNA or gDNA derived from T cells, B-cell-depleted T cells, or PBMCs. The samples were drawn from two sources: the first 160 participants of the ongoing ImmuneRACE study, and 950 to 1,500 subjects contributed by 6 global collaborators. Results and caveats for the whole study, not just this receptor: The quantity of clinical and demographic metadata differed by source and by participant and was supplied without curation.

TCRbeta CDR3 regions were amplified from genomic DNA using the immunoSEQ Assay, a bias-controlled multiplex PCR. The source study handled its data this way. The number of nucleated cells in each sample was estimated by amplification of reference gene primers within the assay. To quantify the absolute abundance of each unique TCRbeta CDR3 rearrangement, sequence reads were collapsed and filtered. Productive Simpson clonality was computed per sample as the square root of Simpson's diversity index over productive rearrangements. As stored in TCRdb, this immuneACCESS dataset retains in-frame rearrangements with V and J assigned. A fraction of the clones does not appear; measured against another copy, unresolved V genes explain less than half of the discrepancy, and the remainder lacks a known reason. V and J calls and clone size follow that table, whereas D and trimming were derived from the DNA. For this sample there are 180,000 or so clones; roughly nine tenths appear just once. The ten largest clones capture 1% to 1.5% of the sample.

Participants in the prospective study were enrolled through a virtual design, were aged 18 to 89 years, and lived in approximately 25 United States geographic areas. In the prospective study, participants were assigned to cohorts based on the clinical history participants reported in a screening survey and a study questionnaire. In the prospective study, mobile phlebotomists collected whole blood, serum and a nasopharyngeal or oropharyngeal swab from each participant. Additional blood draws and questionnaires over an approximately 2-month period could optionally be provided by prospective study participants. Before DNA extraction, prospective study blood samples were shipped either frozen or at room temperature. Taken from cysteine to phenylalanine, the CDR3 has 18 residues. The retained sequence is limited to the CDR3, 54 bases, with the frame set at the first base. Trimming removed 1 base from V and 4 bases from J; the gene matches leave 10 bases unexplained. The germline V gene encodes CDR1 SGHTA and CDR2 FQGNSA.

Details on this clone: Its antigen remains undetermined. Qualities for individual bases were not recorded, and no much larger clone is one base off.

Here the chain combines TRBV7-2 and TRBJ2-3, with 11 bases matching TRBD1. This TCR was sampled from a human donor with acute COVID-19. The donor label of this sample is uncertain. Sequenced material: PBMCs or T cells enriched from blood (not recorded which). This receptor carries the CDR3 CASSLGFYGQGAPDTQYF. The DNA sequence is TGTGCCAGCAGCTTAGGATTCTACGGACAGGGGGCTCCAGATACGCAGTATTTT.